The 13 T cell receptor beta chains given below trace back to one sample, sequenced in a study of shared clonotypes between healthy human individuals (dated by TCRdb to between 2020 and 2021). The library was obtained by the immunoSEQ multiplex PCR assay. TCRdb limited this immuneACCESS table to in-frame rearrangements with V and J called. A share of clones is missing; checked studies link under half to unresolved V genes, and the rest is unexplained. In this sample the table shows more than 550,000 clones, roughly 72% of which occur a single time. Around 1.8% of the sample goes to the ten largest clones. Sequencing used memory CD4+ T cells sorted from blood. The cell subset or site label, as the study defines it: CD45RA-negative fraction. The receptors derive from a woman in her 30s in good health.

This clone was seen more than once but under ten times. The junction does not match germline at one end; this may be a read error. The chain is built from TRBV28 and TRBJ2-7; D call uncertain. CDR1 MDHEN and CDR2 SYDVKM come from the germline V gene. The CDR3 covers 13 residues. The CDR3 DNA reads TGCGCCACCGTTCGCGGCAGCAACTACGAGCAGTACTTC. Protein sequence: CATVRGSNYEQYF.

The V and J genes are TRBV27 and TRBJ1-2; no clear D gene. The germline gives CDR1 MNHEY, CDR2 SMNVEV (reference sequence). The CDR3 length is 14 residues. V was cut by 3 bases and J by 2 bases, with 10 bases left in between. The CDR3 protein is CASSFDGRNYGYTF. CDR3 nucleotide sequence: TGTGCCAGCAGTTTTGATGGGAGGAACTATGGCTACACCTTC.

Details on this clone: With a far larger clone one base away, a read error is the likely cause. Other DNA sequences from this sample encode an identical CDR3 as well. The chain couples TRBV20-1 to TRBJ2-5; the D gene is possibly TRBD2 (5 bases). The CDR3 has 11 residues. Germline CDR1 reads DFQATT; CDR2 reads SNEGSKA (reference sequence). Trimming stripped 5 bases from V and 4 bases from J, with 8 bases between. CDR3 in amino acids: CSASGRETQYF. CDR3 coding DNA: TGCAGTGCTTCTGGGAGAGAGACCCAGTACTTC.

The chain is built from TRBV6-1 and TRBJ2-5, with 7 bases that match TRBD2. With 2 bases clipped from V and 5 bases from J, the junction kept 2 bases outside the gene matches. The germline gives CDR1 MNHNS, CDR2 SASEGT. This CDR3 spans 13 amino acids. CDR3 nucleotide sequence: TGTGCCAGCAGTGAACGGGGGGTTGAGACCCAGTACTTC. Amino acid sequence: CASSERGVETQYF.

V is TRBV19 and J is TRBJ1-2; a possible D gene is TRBD1 (5 bases). The V and J ends lost 2 bases and 7 bases respectively, with 20 bases between them. The CDR3 totals 16 residues. CDR1 and CDR2 from the germline V gene are LNHDA and SQIVND (reference sequence). The chain's CDR3 is CASSILGGQRTAGYTF. The CDR3 bases are TGTGCCAGTAGTATATTGGGCGGACAAAGGACCGCTGGCTACACCTTC.

The chain carries TRBV28 and TRBJ1-5; no clear D. This CDR3 has 17 amino acids. V was pared by 3 bases and J by 0 bases, with 15 bases between. The germline V gene encodes CDR1 MDHEN and CDR2 SYDVKM. The CDR3 here is CASSFPPRSYSNQPQHF. The CDR3 DNA is TGTGCCAGCAGTTTCCCTCCACGGTCTTATAGCAATCAGCCCCAGCATTTT.

The CDR3 is CASSLDRGRIIQETQYF. The DNA of the CDR3 is TGTGCCAGCAGCTTAGACCGCGGGAGAATCATTCAAGAGACCCAGTACTTC. V usage is TRBV11-2 and J usage is TRBJ2-5, with 7 bases identical to TRBD2. The CDR3 loop spans 17 amino acids. Germline CDR1 and CDR2: SGHAT and FQNNGV. The J segment lost 2 bases and the V segment lost 0 bases, leaving 9 bases of the junction unmatched. Drawing the rest from reference TRBV11-2 and TRBJ2-5, the complete variable domain is EAGVAQSPRYKIIEKRQSVAFWCNPISGHATLYWYQQILGQGPKLLIQFQNNGVVDDSQLPKDRFSAERLKGVDSTLKIQPAKLEDSAVYLCASSLDRGRIIQETQYFGPGTRLLVL.

This clone occurred once. The rearrangement joins TRBV5-1 to TRBJ2-1, with D perhaps matching TRBD2 (6 bases). The V gene lost 2 bases and the J gene lost 0 bases, with 15 bases spanning the gap. The CDR3 loop spans 17 amino acids. Germline CDR1 and CDR2: SGHRS and YFSETQ. CDR3 loop: CASSFLGRRISYNEQFF. The DNA for the CDR3 is TGCGCCAGCAGCTTCTTAGGGAGGCGTATCTCCTACAATGAGCAGTTCTTC. The entire variable domain, with the rest obtained from reference TRBV5-1 and TRBJ2-1, is as follows: KAGVTQTPRYLIKTRGQQVTLSCSPISGHRSVSWYQQTPGQGLQFLFEYFSETQRNKGNFPGRFSGRQFSNSRSEMNVSTLELGDSALYLCASSFLGRRISYNEQFFGPGTRLTVL.

The chain recombines TRBV7-2 with TRBJ1-3, with D unresolved. The CDR3 totals 13 residues. Trimming pared 5 bases from V and 2 bases from J, leaving 7 bases between. Germline V gene lookup returns CDR1 SGHTA and CDR2 FQGNSA. The CDR3 protein is CASSVNTGNTIYF. The CDR3 DNA follows: TGTGCCAGCAGCGTAAATACTGGAAACACCATATATTTT.

The chain recombines TRBV28 with TRBJ2-3, with a tentative D call TRBD1 (5 bases). Germline lookup yields CDR1 MDHEN and CDR2 SYDVKM. This CDR3 comprises 15 residues. The V and J ends lost 2 bases and 2 bases respectively, with 11 bases between them. In DNA form, the CDR3 reads TGTGCCAGCAGTTTAGAAGGGGATTACACAGATACGCAGTATTTT. Amino acid sequence: CASSLEGDYTDTQYF.

The V call is TRBV30, the J call TRBJ2-5; TRBD2 aligns across 7 bases. With the DNA end fitting TRBJ2-7 better, the J assignment may be wrong. CDR1 and CDR2 (germline): GTSNPN, SVGIG (reference sequence). This CDR3 contains 14 residues. Here the CDR3 DNA reads TGTGCCTGGAGTGCCGGGGGGAACGAGTACGAGCAGTACTTC. The encoded protein is CAWSAGGNEYEQYF.

This chain joins TRBV11-2 and TRBJ1-1; a possible D gene is TRBD1 (6 bases). The CDR3 extends over 14 amino acids. The germline V and J ends were trimmed by 2 bases and 8 bases, with 15 bases remaining between them. Germline V gives CDR1 SGHAT, CDR2 FQNNGV. CDR3 nucleotides: TGTGCCAGCAGCTTACGGCCGGGGGCCTGGGAAGCTTTCTTT. This codes for CASSLRPGAWEAFF.

This clone showed up just a few times. The chain has TRBV19 and TRBJ2-6; the match to TRBD1 covers 10 bases. Germline CDR1 reads LNHDA; CDR2 reads SQIVND (reference sequence). With V trimmed by 4 bases and J by 3 bases, 9 bases remained unmatched. The CDR3 length is 18 residues. The CDR3 DNA is TGTGCCAGTAGTAGGCCCGGGACAGGGGTATTTGGGGCCAACGTCCTGACTTTC. Its translation: CASSRPGTGVFGANVLTF.